The 11 T cell receptor beta chains below come from one sample, sequenced in a study of T cells in localized non-small cell lung cancer. TCRdb's table, derived via immunoSEQ multiplex PCR, lists solely in-frame clones and lacks some. The sample records around 43,000 clones, around 87% being singletons. This specimen was peripheral blood, taken before any cancer treatment. These receptors were collected from a man aged 18-55 years with stage I lung adenocarcinoma.

The chain has TRBV5-1 and TRBJ1-2; D unclear. Trimming removed 0 bases at V and 8 bases at J, with 11 bases between. The germline V gene encodes CDR1 SGHRS and CDR2 YFSETQ. This CDR3 has 13 amino acids. In DNA form, the CDR3 reads TGCGCCAGCAGCTTGGGCGGGTTCGGGGGCTACACCTTC. Protein sequence: CASSLGGFGGYTF.

This chain joins TRBV7-6 and TRBJ1-6; a weak D match, TRBD1 (6 bases). Per germline, CDR1 SGHVS and CDR2 FNYEAQ. There are 18 residues in the CDR3. The V end lost 4 bases, the J end lost 0 bases, and 16 bases lay between the germline ends. The CDR3 loop reads CASSSGRGGASYNSPLHF. Written as DNA, the CDR3 is TGTGCCAGCAGCTCGGGGCGAGGGGGGGCCTCCTATAATTCACCCCTCCACTTT.

The V and J genes are TRBV27 and TRBJ1-1; 8 bases are a match to TRBD1. Trimming took 5 bases from V and 6 from J; bases not matched to a gene: 14. The CDR3 has 16 amino acids. Per germline, CDR1 MNHEY and CDR2 SMNVEV (reference sequence). CDR3 nucleotide sequence: TGTGCCAGCAGTGCCTCAGGGGGCCAGGTTTACGCTGAAGCTTTCTTT. It is translated as CASSASGGQVYAEAFF.

The chain uses TRBV10-3 and TRBJ1-1, with D uncertain. Germline-derived CDR1 and CDR2 are ENHRY and SYGVKD. The CDR3 loop spans 13 amino acids. Trimming cost V 6 bases and J 3 bases, with 11 bases left between them. The CDR3 bases are TGTGCCATCAGGGGGTTAGGCGACACTGAAGCTTTCTTT. This encodes CAIRGLGDTEAFF.

J is TRBJ2-7 and V is TRBV5-6; D may be TRBD1 or TRBD2 (5 bases each). This CDR3 has 15 residues. V lost 0 bases and J 0 bases, leaving 10 bases between the germline ends. Per the germline V gene, CDR1 is SGHDT and CDR2 is YYEEEE. The CDR3 spells CASSLGDRVSYEQYF. The CDR3 nucleotides are TGTGCCAGCAGCTTGGGGGACCGCGTCTCCTACGAGCAGTACTTC.

A single count supports this clone. This chain uses TRBV7-9 with TRBJ1-1, with a weak D call TRBD1 (5 bases). The V end was cut by 0 bases, the J end by 0 bases, with 8 bases between. In germline, CDR1 is SEHNR, CDR2 FQNEAQ (reference sequence). The CDR3 totals 15 residues. CDR3: CASSLAWGLNTEAFF. CDR3 coding DNA: TGTGCCAGCAGCTTAGCCTGGGGGTTGAACACTGAAGCTTTCTTT.

V gene TRBV19 combines with J gene TRBJ2-3; tentatively, D is TRBD1 or TRBD2 (5 bases each). Trimming cost V 4 bases and J 1 base, with 15 bases left between them. The CDR3 loop spans 16 amino acids. Germline-derived CDR1 and CDR2 are LNHDA and SQIVND (reference sequence). CDR3 DNA: TGTGCCAGTAGTAGGGACGGGGTGGTCGGCACAGATACGCAGTATTTT. Its protein product is CASSRDGVVGTDTQYF.

The chain has TRBV18 and TRBJ2-3; 12 bases are a match to TRBD1. Germline-derived CDR1 and CDR2 are KGHSH and LQKENI. The CDR3 covers 14 residues. V was pared by 5 bases and J by 4 bases, with 1 base of the junction left unmatched. CDR3 nucleotides: TGTGCCAGCTCAGGGACAGGGGGCCCAGATACGCAGTATTTT. It is translated as CASSGTGGPDTQYF.

The rearrangement links TRBV5-1 to TRBJ2-1; 7 bases are shared with TRBD2. V lost 0 bases, J lost 5 bases, and 5 bases stayed unmatched. The CDR3 totals 15 residues. Germline CDR1 SGHRS, CDR2 YFSETQ. CDR3 protein: CASSLGGGLDNEQFF. In nucleotides, the CDR3 is TGCGCCAGCAGCTTGGGCGGGGGATTAGACAATGAGCAGTTCTTC.

V gene TRBV23-1 combines with J gene TRBJ2-3; 15 bases map to TRBD2. TRBV23-1 belongs to the ORF category, with a function that is uncertain. There are 19 residues in the CDR3. V was pared by 3 bases and J by 2 bases, with 9 bases of the junction left unmatched. The CDR3 DNA is TGCGCCAGCAGTCAGTCCGGGACTAGCGGGGGGATGTACACAGATACGCAGTATTTT. It specifies CASSQSGTSGGMYTDTQYF.

The rearrangement uses TRBV7-3 and TRBJ1-6; no reliable D call. From germline, CDR1 is SGHTA and CDR2 FQGTGA. There are 14 residues in the CDR3. Trimming stripped 1 base from V and 9 bases from J, with 10 bases between. In DNA form, the CDR3 reads TGTGCCAGCAGCTTAAGTGCGGGCGTTTCACCCCTCCACTTT. This gives the protein CASSLSAGVSPLHF.